The 19 T cell receptor beta chains presented below share a single source sample, sequenced in a study of cytomegalovirus exposure and HLA in healthy donors. The data were produced by immunoSEQ multiplex PCR, yet TCRdb's version contains in-frame clones alone and is incomplete. The top ten hold approximately 5.3% of the sample, which has roughly 59,000 clones, roughly 92% seen once. Sequencing was performed on PBMCs. The receptors shown here come from a man in his late teens or twenties in good health and CMV-seropositive.

This clone occurred once. The chain employs TRBV19 and TRBJ2-7; D is perhaps TRBD1 (5 bases). CDR1 and CDR2 from the germline V gene are LNHDA and SQIVND (reference sequence). The CDR3 sequence is 12 residues long. V was clipped by 2 bases and J by 5 bases, with 7 bases between them. Written as DNA, the CDR3 is TGTGCCAGTAGTATAAGGGGTAACGAGCAGTACTTC. Its translation is CASSIRGNEQYF. Together with reference TRBV19 and TRBJ2-7, the CDR3 gives the full variable domain: DGGITQSPKYLFRKEGQNVTLSCEQNLNHDAMYWYRQDPGQGLRLIYYSQIVNDFQKGDIAEGYSVSREKKESFPLTVTSAQKNPTAFYLCASSIRGNEQYFGPGTRLTVT.

This clone was detected a few times. The rearrangement links TRBV11-2 to TRBJ2-5; D ambiguous. Trimming cost V 2 bases and J 5 bases, with 9 bases left between them. This CDR3 spans 13 amino acids. Germline V gene lookup returns CDR1 SGHAT and CDR2 FQNNGV. The CDR3 DNA sequence: TGTGCCAGCAGCTTACTCTCACAGGAGACCCAGTACTTC. As protein: CASSLLSQETQYF.

The chain links TRBV6-1 to TRBJ2-7; the D is unclear. V was trimmed by 4 bases and J by 3 bases, leaving 7 bases between them. Germline lookup yields CDR1 MNHNS and CDR2 SASEGT. The CDR3 is 12 residues long. As DNA, the CDR3 is TGTGCCAGCAGTGGGCACTACTACGAGCAGTACTTC. It translates to CASSGHYYEQYF.

The rearrangement uses TRBV7-8 and TRBJ1-5; tentative D call: TRBD1 (5 bases). Germline-derived CDR1 and CDR2 are SGHVS and FQNEAQ. V was trimmed by 2 bases and J by 6 bases, leaving 14 bases between them. CDR3 length equals 15 residues. CDR3 DNA: TGTGCCAGCAGCTTATTGGGGCAGGGTCTTCAGCCCCAGCATTTT. Translating gives CASSLLGQGLQPQHF.

The chain links TRBV6-5 to TRBJ1-1; tentatively, D is TRBD1 (6 bases). Trimming shortened V by 2 bases and J by 10 bases, and 14 bases separated the two germline ends. The CDR3 spans 13 residues. Germline V lookup: CDR1 MNHEY, CDR2 SVGAGI. Here the CDR3 DNA reads TGTGCCAGCAGTTACCGACAGGCGGGTGGAGCTTTCTTT. Protein: CASSYRQAGGAFF.

This rearrangement joins TRBV27 to TRBJ1-3; 9 bases match TRBD1. J gave up 4 bases and V 3 bases, and 1 base lay outside the gene matches. Germline loops: CDR1 MNHEY, CDR2 SMNVEV (reference sequence). The CDR3 runs 14 residues. The CDR3 reads CASSFTGGGNTIYF. The CDR3 DNA is TGTGCCAGCAGTTTCACAGGGGGCGGAAACACCATATATTTT.

V usage is TRBV19 and J usage is TRBJ2-7, with 13 bases identical to TRBD2. V dropped 1 base and J dropped 3; count of bases not matched to a gene: 0. Germline V gene lookup returns CDR1 LNHDA and CDR2 SQIVND (reference sequence). The CDR3 extends over 15 amino acids. CDR3 DNA: TGTGCCAGTAGTATAGGGACTAGCGGGAGCTACGAGCAGTACTTC. Translating it yields CASSIGTSGSYEQYF.

The chain carries TRBV5-4 and TRBJ2-2; weak D call: TRBD1 (5 bases). This CDR3 comprises 15 residues. Germline assignment: CDR1 SGHNT and CDR2 YYREEE (reference sequence). The V end lost 0 bases, the J end lost 3 bases, and 9 bases lay between the germline ends. The CDR3 spells CASSLVGVDTGELFF. The CDR3 DNA follows: TGTGCCAGCAGCTTGGTAGGGGTCGACACCGGGGAGCTGTTTTTT.

The rearrangement links TRBV27 to TRBJ2-3; 9 bases align to TRBD1. Unmatched junction bases numbered 14, after V lost 5 bases and J lost 5 bases. Germline assignment: CDR1 MNHEY and CDR2 SMNVEV (reference sequence). This CDR3 region has 17 residues. CDR3 amino acids: CASSTSGTGFLGDTQYF. The CDR3 DNA is TGTGCCAGCAGTACCTCCGGGACAGGGTTTCTCGGAGATACGCAGTATTTT.

The gene calls are TRBV9 and TRBJ2-1, with D unresolved. Germline V gene lookup returns CDR1 SGDLS and CDR2 YYNGEE. V was cut by 3 bases and J by 6 bases, with 10 bases left in between. The CDR3 is 13 residues long. In DNA form, the CDR3 reads TGTGCCAGCAGCGCCGGTGGCGGCAATGAGCAGTTCTTC. Translating it yields CASSAGGGNEQFF.

The chain links TRBV2 to TRBJ2-2; D gene uncertain. The germline CDR1 and CDR2 sequences are SNHLY and FYNNEI. V lost 4 bases to trimming and J lost 4 bases, with 10 bases between them. The CDR3 runs to 14 residues. The CDR3 here is CASSGLRGTGELFF. CDR3 nucleotides: TGTGCCAGCAGTGGCCTACGCGGCACCGGGGAGCTGTTTTTT.

The rearrangement links TRBV12-5 to TRBJ1-2; no definite D call. Germline V lookup: CDR1 LGHNT, CDR2 FRNRAP. The CDR3 has 15 amino acids. Trimming shortened V by 0 bases and J by 4 bases, and 12 bases separated the two germline ends. The CDR3: CASGLVQFGSYGYTF. The CDR3 DNA is TGTGCTAGTGGTTTGGTACAGTTTGGGAGCTATGGCTACACCTTC. Together with reference TRBV12-5 and TRBJ1-2, the CDR3 gives the full variable domain: DARVTQTPRHKVTEMGQEVTMRCQPILGHNTVFWYRQTMMQGLELLAYFRNRAPLDDSGMPKDRFSAEMPDATLATLKIQPSEPRDSAVYFCASGLVQFGSYGYTFGSGTRLTVV.

V usage is TRBV27 and J usage is TRBJ2-7, with 8 bases matching TRBD1. The CDR3 consists of 15 residues. The V gene's germline CDR1 is MNHEY and CDR2 SMNVEV (reference sequence). Trimming took 3 bases from V and 3 from J; bases not matched to a gene: 7. CDR3 amino acids: CASSLRTGSIYEQYF. The CDR3 DNA sequence: TGTGCCAGCAGTTTGCGGACAGGGTCAATCTACGAGCAGTACTTC.

The chain uses TRBV19 and TRBJ1-2, with a weak D call TRBD1 (5 bases). From germline, CDR1 is LNHDA and CDR2 SQIVND (reference sequence). The CDR3 is 15 residues long. Trimming cost V 0 bases and J 6 bases, with 14 bases left between them. CDR3 nucleotides: TGTGCCAGTAGTATAGAGGTCACACAAGGGGATGGCTACACCTTC. This sequence encodes CASSIEVTQGDGYTF.

This clone was counted a single time. J is TRBJ2-2 and V is TRBV27; the D gene is possibly TRBD1 (5 bases). The CDR3 consists of 14 residues. Trimming stripped 8 bases from V and 5 bases from J, with 15 bases between. CDR1 is MNHEY, CDR2 SMNVEV, per germline (reference sequence). The CDR3 nucleotides read TGTGCCAGCTCATTGGCCAGGGATACCGGGGAGCTGTTTTTT. Its protein is CASSLARDTGELFF.

CDR3 region: CASSLLQGSASYEQYF. CDR3 nucleotide sequence: TGCGCCAGCAGCTTACTACAGGGGTCTGCCTCCTACGAGCAGTACTTC. This chain links TRBV5-1 with TRBJ2-7; 7 bases agree with TRBD1. The J segment lost 0 bases and the V segment lost 2 bases, leaving 8 bases of the junction unmatched. Germline V gives CDR1 SGHRS, CDR2 YFSETQ. This CDR3 is 16 amino acids long.

This chain connects TRBV19 to TRBJ1-2; 9 bases fit TRBD1. Germline CDR1 LNHDA, CDR2 SQIVND (reference sequence). V was pared by 6 bases and J by 0 bases, with 2 bases of the junction left unmatched. The CDR3 totals 14 residues. The DNA for the CDR3 is TGTGCCAGTAGGGGGGACAGGGCTAACTATGGCTACACCTTC. It encodes CASRGDRANYGYTF.

The rearrangement joins TRBV19 to TRBJ1-1; possible D gene TRBD1, 6 bases. Germline assignment: CDR1 LNHDA and CDR2 SQIVND (reference sequence). V was pared by 3 bases and J by 9 bases, with 14 bases between. The CDR3 has 13 residues. CDR3 sequence reads: CASSINRVGKAFF. CDR3 DNA sequence: TGTGCCAGTAGTATCAACAGGGTCGGTAAAGCTTTCTTT. The full variable domain, its missing parts supplied by reference TRBV19 and TRBJ1-1, is DGGITQSPKYLFRKEGQNVTLSCEQNLNHDAMYWYRQDPGQGLRLIYYSQIVNDFQKGDIAEGYSVSREKKESFPLTVTSAQKNPTAFYLCASSINRVGKAFFGQGTRLTVV.

The chain has TRBV7-6 and TRBJ2-5; perhaps TRBD1 as D (5 bases). Trimming stripped 1 base from V and 0 bases from J, with 6 bases between. The CDR3 runs to 14 residues. Germline lookup yields CDR1 SGHVS and CDR2 FNYEAQ. CDR3 bases: TGTGCCAGCAGCTTAGGGACACACCAAGAGACCCAGTACTTC. Translation gives CASSLGTHQETQYF.